This entry lists 18 T cell receptor beta chains sequenced from one sample in a study of blood T cell repertoires in COVID-19. Libraries were prepared by immunoSEQ multiplex PCR; TCRdb keeps only in-frame clonotypes and omits some of them. The sample contains about 350,000 clones, roughly 87% of which appear only once. Specimen: PBMCs or T cells enriched from blood (not recorded which). These receptors were obtained from a woman in her twenties or thirties who had recovered from COVID-19.

This clone was detected a few times. The rearrangement links TRBV2 to TRBJ1-2, with TRBD1 matching 8 bases. Germline CDR1 SNHLY, CDR2 FYNNEI. This CDR3 comprises 14 residues. The V segment lost 7 bases and the J segment 7 bases; nucleotides outside the gene matches: 11. The DNA of the CDR3 is TGTGCCAGCAAGGCACCCCGGGACAGGCGTGGCTACACCTTC. This encodes CASKAPRDRRGYTF. The variable domain in full, with the rest retrieved from reference TRBV2 and TRBJ1-2, is EPEVTQTPSHQVTQMGQEVILRCVPISNHLYFYWYRQILGQKVEFLVSFYNNEISEKSEIFDDQFSVERPDGSNFTLKIRSTKLEDSAMYFCASKAPRDRRGYTFGSGTRLTVV.

The CDR3 coding sequence is TGTGCCAGCAGCTTAAACAGCCAAGAGACCCAGTACTTC. It specifies CASSLNSQETQYF. The chain joins TRBV7-2 to TRBJ2-5, with unresolved D. This CDR3 has 13 residues. V lost 2 bases and J lost 1, with 5 bases in between. CDR1 is SGHTA, CDR2 FQGNSA, per germline. Drawing the rest from reference TRBV7-2 and TRBJ2-5, the complete variable domain is GAGVSQSPSNKVTEKGKDVELRCDPISGHTALYWYRQSLGQGLEFLIYFQGNSAPDKSGLPSDRFSAERTGGSVSTLTIQRTQQEDSAVYLCASSLNSQETQYFGPGTRLLVL.

For the CDR3, the DNA is TGTGCCAGCAGCCAAAGGGGCCCGACTGAAGCTTTCTTT. The encoded protein is CASSQRGPTEAFF. V and J are TRBV4-2 and TRBJ1-1; maybe TRBD1 (5 bases). The CDR3 consists of 13 residues. CDR1 is LGHNA and CDR2 is YNFKEQ in the germline V gene. The germline V and J ends were trimmed by 2 bases and 5 bases, with 9 bases remaining between them.

The rearrangement links TRBV7-2 to TRBJ1-3; 8 bases agree with TRBD1. The CDR3 is 17 amino acids. The germline CDR1 and CDR2 sequences are SGHTA and FQGNSA. The junction had 9 bases not matched to a gene; V was cut back by 5 bases and J by 0 bases. The CDR3 DNA follows: TGTGCCAGCAGCGCTAATCGGGACAGGTTCTCTGGAAACACCATATATTTT. As protein: CASSANRDRFSGNTIYF. The full variable domain, rest sourced from reference TRBV7-2 and TRBJ1-3, is GAGVSQSPSNKVTEKGKDVELRCDPISGHTALYWYRQSLGQGLEFLIYFQGNSAPDKSGLPSDRFSAERTGGSVSTLTIQRTQQEDSAVYLCASSANRDRFSGNTIYFGEGSWLTVV.

The V and J genes are TRBV28 and TRBJ2-1; D perhaps matches TRBD2 (6 bases). CDR1 and CDR2 from the germline V gene are MDHEN and SYDVKM. The V end lost 5 bases, the J end lost 4 bases, and 18 bases lay between the germline ends. CDR3 length equals 16 residues. The CDR3 here is CASSRLPREEYNEQFF. CDR3 DNA sequence: TGTGCCAGCAGTCGATTACCCAGGGAGGAATACAATGAGCAGTTCTTC.

This clone showed up just a few times. V and J are TRBV28 and TRBJ1-3; tentatively, D is TRBD1 (6 bases). V lost 8 bases and J 0 bases, leaving 8 bases between the germline ends. This CDR3 region has 13 residues. CDR1 is MDHEN and CDR2 is SYDVKM in the germline V gene. The CDR3 nucleotides read TGTGCCAGCTGGGACACCTCTGGAAACACCATATATTTT. Protein sequence: CASWDTSGNTIYF.

The V gene is TRBV5-1, the J gene TRBJ2-1, with TRBD2 matching 12 bases. Trimming took 4 bases from V and 5 from J; bases not matched to a gene: 7. Per germline, CDR1 SGHRS and CDR2 YFSETQ. This CDR3 spans 16 amino acids. The CDR3 region is CASSRTSGGINNEQFF. The CDR3 coding sequence is TGCGCCAGCAGCCGAACTAGCGGGGGGATAAACAATGAGCAGTTCTTC.

Comment on this clone: Other nucleotide sequences in the sample specify the same CDR3. V and J are TRBV6-1 and TRBJ2-5; 15 bases are a match to TRBD2. Unmatched junction bases numbered 2, after V lost 4 bases and J lost 2 bases. The CDR3 spans 16 residues. Germline V CDR1 and CDR2: MNHNS, SASEGT. In nucleotides, the CDR3 is TGTGCCAGCAGTGCCGGACTAGCGGGGGGGCAAGAGACCCAGTACTTC. It is translated as CASSAGLAGGQETQYF.

The rearrangement links TRBV18 to TRBJ2-7; weak D call: TRBD2 (6 bases). V was clipped by 1 base and J by 7 bases, with 14 bases between them. Germline V gene lookup returns CDR1 KGHSH and CDR2 LQKENI. There are 14 residues in the CDR3. The CDR3, as DNA: TGTGCCAGCTCACCACTACCAGCGCGGGGAGAGCAGTACTTC. Translated: CASSPLPARGEQYF.

The chain employs TRBV29-1 and TRBJ2-5, with TRBD1 matching 9 bases. The length of the CDR3 is 12 residues. The V segment lost 6 bases and the J segment 5 bases; nucleotides outside the gene matches: 4. The germline V gene encodes CDR1 SQVTM and CDR2 ANQGSEA. CDR3 amino acids: CSVTGGTETQYF. CDR3 bases: TGCAGCGTGACAGGGGGTACGGAGACCCAGTACTTC.

The chain recombines TRBV4-1 with TRBJ2-3; D gene uncertain. The V gene's germline CDR1 is MGHRA and CDR2 YSYEKL. This CDR3 comprises 15 residues. Trimming cost V 3 bases and J 4 bases, with 14 bases left between them. The CDR3 DNA follows: TGCGCCAGCAGCCAGTTAATGAGTGAGGCAGATACGCAGTATTTT. Protein sequence: CASSQLMSEADTQYF.

In this sample, this clone turned up many times. The chain has TRBV2 and TRBJ2-2; 11 bases agree with TRBD1. Germline V CDR1 and CDR2: SNHLY, FYNNEI. After removal of 8 bases from V and 4 bases from J, the junction contained 3 bases not matched to a gene. The CDR3 runs 14 residues. CDR3 region: CASWTGGFTGELFF. CDR3 in DNA: TGTGCCAGCTGGACAGGGGGCTTCACCGGGGAGCTGTTTTTT. The whole variable domain, filled in from reference TRBV2 and TRBJ2-2, reads EPEVTQTPSHQVTQMGQEVILRCVPISNHLYFYWYRQILGQKVEFLVSFYNNEISEKSEIFDDQFSVERPDGSNFTLKIRSTKLEDSAMYFCASWTGGFTGELFFGEGSRLTVL.

This chain connects TRBV7-6 to TRBJ2-3; 9 bases align to TRBD2. V was clipped by 6 bases and J by 4 bases; unmatched bases: 11. Germline V gives CDR1 SGHVS, CDR2 FNYEAQ. The CDR3 runs 16 residues. The CDR3 coding sequence is TGTGCCAGCAGTAATAGCGGGGGCCACGCGGCAGATACGCAGTATTTT. This sequence encodes CASSNSGGHAADTQYF. Full variable domain (missing parts from reference TRBV7-6 and TRBJ2-3): GAGVSQSPRYKVTKRGQDVALRCDPISGHVSLYWYRQALGQGPEFLTYFNYEAQQDKSGLPNDRFSAERPEGSISTLTIQRTEQRDSAMYRCASSNSGGHAADTQYFGPGTRLTVL.

For the CDR3, the DNA is TGTGCCAGCAAGGAACAGGGGGCCCTGAACACTGAAGCTTTCTTT. Protein sequence: CASKEQGALNTEAFF. V usage is TRBV2 and J usage is TRBJ1-1; 9 bases line up with TRBD1. Per germline, CDR1 SNHLY and CDR2 FYNNEI. The CDR3 sequence is 15 residues long. Trimming cost V 7 bases and J 0 bases; bases outside gene matches: 6.

J is TRBJ1-2 and V is TRBV27; no clear D. The V end lost 3 bases, the J end lost 5 bases, and 19 bases lay between the germline ends. The CDR3 has 16 residues. CDR1 is MNHEY and CDR2 is SMNVEV in the germline V gene (reference sequence). The DNA for the CDR3 is TGTGCCAGCAGTTTTCTAGGTGAAGGTGAGGGTTATGGCTACACCTTC. Amino acid sequence: CASSFLGEGEGYGYTF.

This chain uses TRBV19 with TRBJ1-3, with a possible D match to TRBD1 (6 bases). The V gene lost 2 bases and the J gene lost 3 bases, with 11 bases spanning the gap. The CDR3 is made up of 15 amino acids. Germline CDR1 is LNHDA and CDR2 is SQIVND (reference sequence). CDR3 DNA: TGTGCCAGTAGTATACAGGGGAGCTTTGGAAACACCATATATTTT. Protein product: CASSIQGSFGNTIYF. Together with reference TRBV19 and TRBJ1-3, the CDR3 gives the full variable domain: DGGITQSPKYLFRKEGQNVTLSCEQNLNHDAMYWYRQDPGQGLRLIYYSQIVNDFQKGDIAEGYSVSREKKESFPLTVTSAQKNPTAFYLCASSIQGSFGNTIYFGEGSWLTVV.

The chain carries TRBV5-6 and TRBJ1-3; 8 nucleotides match TRBD1. Per germline, CDR1 SGHDT and CDR2 YYEEEE. V lost 3 bases to trimming and J lost 9 bases; unmatched junction nucleotides: 5. This CDR3 region has 13 residues. CDR3 sequence (DNA): TGTGCCAGCAGCTGGGGACAGGAGTTCACCATATATTTT. Protein: CASSWGQEFTIYF.

The chain carries TRBV4-1 and TRBJ1-1; no reliable D call. Germline V gene sequence: CDR1 MGHRA, CDR2 YSYEKL. The ends were cut back, 2 bases at V and 1 base at J, with 14 bases in the middle. The CDR3 is 16 residues long. CDR3 region: CASSQPREGANTEAFF. CDR3 DNA: TGCGCCAGCAGCCAACCCCGGGAGGGAGCGAACACTGAAGCTTTCTTT.